Below, 4 T cell receptor beta chains from the same sample are listed, as sequenced in a study of identical twins. TCRdb reanalysed the 5' RACE reads using MiXCR and keeps one entry per CDR3 protein. The table shows around 650,000 distinct CDR3 sequences, with under 8.5% occurring only once. These same data were also listed under a study on yellow fever vaccine responses in identical twins.

The sample was PBMCs. These receptors were collected from a woman aged 18-29 years in good health.

This clonotype has a count of ten or more. V gene TRBV24-1 combines with J gene TRBJ2-1; D is unclear. CDR1 is KGHDR, CDR2 SFDVKD, per germline. The CDR3 is made up of 14 amino acids. Deletions cut 1 base from V and 5 bases from J, with 8 bases between. The CDR3 DNA sequence: TGTGCCACCAGTGATTTTGGGCAGGACAATGAGCAGTTCTTC. Translated: CATSDFGQDNEQFF.

Only a few counts were recorded for this clonotype. This chain joins TRBV20-1 and TRBJ2-7, with D tentatively TRBD2 (5 bases). The CDR3 sequence is 16 residues long. V was shortened by 1 base and J by 1 base, with 17 bases between the two germline ends. Germline-derived CDR1 and CDR2 are DFQATT and SNEGSKA (reference sequence). This CDR3 is CSARGTPEWISYEQYF. The CDR3, as DNA: TGCAGTGCTAGAGGGACTCCCGAGTGGATATCCTACGAGCAGTACTTC.

This clonotype was detected a few times. The chain carries TRBV2 and TRBJ1-4, with D possibly TRBD1 on 5 matching bases. The V and J ends lost 5 bases and 3 bases respectively, with 25 bases between them. The germline CDR1 and CDR2 sequences are SNHLY and FYNNEI. This CDR3 comprises 19 residues. The CDR3 sequence is CASSSSGQRTYGANEKLFF. The CDR3 bases are TGTGCCAGCAGTTCATCAGGACAACGGACCTACGGCGCTAATGAAAAACTGTTTTTT. Based on the CDR3 plus reference TRBV2 and TRBJ1-4, the full variable domain is EPEVTQTPSHQVTQMGQEVILRCVPISNHLYFYWYRQILGQKVEFLVSFYNNEISEKSEIFDDQFSVERPDGSNFTLKIRSTKLEDSAMYFCASSSSGQRTYGANEKLFFGSGTQLSVL.

This clonotype came up a few times. The V and J genes are TRBV5-1 and TRBJ2-1; perhaps TRBD2 as D (6 bases). CDR1 is SGHRS, CDR2 YFSETQ, per germline. There are 15 residues in the CDR3. V was shortened by 4 bases and J by 5 bases, with 16 bases between the two germline ends. In DNA form, the CDR3 reads TGCGCCAGCAGCCCCACTCAACGGAGGGACAATGAGCAGTTCTTC. Its translation is CASSPTQRRDNEQFF. Full variable domain (remainder filled in from reference TRBV5-1 and TRBJ2-1): KAGVTQTPRYLIKTRGQQVTLSCSPISGHRSVSWYQQTPGQGLQFLFEYFSETQRNKGNFPGRFSGRQFSNSRSEMNVSTLELGDSALYLCASSPTQRRDNEQFFGPGTRLTVL.